This section outlines one TCR gamma chain sequence together with its context. No antigen is known for it. This sample was included in a study of human gamma delta and Vdelta1 T cells. There are 14 residues in the CDR3. After removal of 1 base from V and 4 bases from J, the junction contained 7 bases not matched to a gene. Germline loops: CDR1 EGSNGY, CDR2 YDSYNSKV. TCRdb re-called the PCR reads using CATT. The sample lists several thousand gamma-chain clones; approximately 42% were seen once. Study-wide results and limits: Acute myeloid leukemia was reportedly broadly targeted by polyclonal Delta One T cells.

The TCR originated in a human donor in good health. The V call is TRGV2, the J call TRGJ1 or TRGJ2. Material for sequencing was Vdelta1 gamma-delta T cells from blood grown in culture (DOT cells). CDR3 protein: CATWDGAGYYKKLF. The CDR3 region has the DNA TGTGCCACCTGGGACGGCGCGGGGTATTATAAGAAACTCTTT.